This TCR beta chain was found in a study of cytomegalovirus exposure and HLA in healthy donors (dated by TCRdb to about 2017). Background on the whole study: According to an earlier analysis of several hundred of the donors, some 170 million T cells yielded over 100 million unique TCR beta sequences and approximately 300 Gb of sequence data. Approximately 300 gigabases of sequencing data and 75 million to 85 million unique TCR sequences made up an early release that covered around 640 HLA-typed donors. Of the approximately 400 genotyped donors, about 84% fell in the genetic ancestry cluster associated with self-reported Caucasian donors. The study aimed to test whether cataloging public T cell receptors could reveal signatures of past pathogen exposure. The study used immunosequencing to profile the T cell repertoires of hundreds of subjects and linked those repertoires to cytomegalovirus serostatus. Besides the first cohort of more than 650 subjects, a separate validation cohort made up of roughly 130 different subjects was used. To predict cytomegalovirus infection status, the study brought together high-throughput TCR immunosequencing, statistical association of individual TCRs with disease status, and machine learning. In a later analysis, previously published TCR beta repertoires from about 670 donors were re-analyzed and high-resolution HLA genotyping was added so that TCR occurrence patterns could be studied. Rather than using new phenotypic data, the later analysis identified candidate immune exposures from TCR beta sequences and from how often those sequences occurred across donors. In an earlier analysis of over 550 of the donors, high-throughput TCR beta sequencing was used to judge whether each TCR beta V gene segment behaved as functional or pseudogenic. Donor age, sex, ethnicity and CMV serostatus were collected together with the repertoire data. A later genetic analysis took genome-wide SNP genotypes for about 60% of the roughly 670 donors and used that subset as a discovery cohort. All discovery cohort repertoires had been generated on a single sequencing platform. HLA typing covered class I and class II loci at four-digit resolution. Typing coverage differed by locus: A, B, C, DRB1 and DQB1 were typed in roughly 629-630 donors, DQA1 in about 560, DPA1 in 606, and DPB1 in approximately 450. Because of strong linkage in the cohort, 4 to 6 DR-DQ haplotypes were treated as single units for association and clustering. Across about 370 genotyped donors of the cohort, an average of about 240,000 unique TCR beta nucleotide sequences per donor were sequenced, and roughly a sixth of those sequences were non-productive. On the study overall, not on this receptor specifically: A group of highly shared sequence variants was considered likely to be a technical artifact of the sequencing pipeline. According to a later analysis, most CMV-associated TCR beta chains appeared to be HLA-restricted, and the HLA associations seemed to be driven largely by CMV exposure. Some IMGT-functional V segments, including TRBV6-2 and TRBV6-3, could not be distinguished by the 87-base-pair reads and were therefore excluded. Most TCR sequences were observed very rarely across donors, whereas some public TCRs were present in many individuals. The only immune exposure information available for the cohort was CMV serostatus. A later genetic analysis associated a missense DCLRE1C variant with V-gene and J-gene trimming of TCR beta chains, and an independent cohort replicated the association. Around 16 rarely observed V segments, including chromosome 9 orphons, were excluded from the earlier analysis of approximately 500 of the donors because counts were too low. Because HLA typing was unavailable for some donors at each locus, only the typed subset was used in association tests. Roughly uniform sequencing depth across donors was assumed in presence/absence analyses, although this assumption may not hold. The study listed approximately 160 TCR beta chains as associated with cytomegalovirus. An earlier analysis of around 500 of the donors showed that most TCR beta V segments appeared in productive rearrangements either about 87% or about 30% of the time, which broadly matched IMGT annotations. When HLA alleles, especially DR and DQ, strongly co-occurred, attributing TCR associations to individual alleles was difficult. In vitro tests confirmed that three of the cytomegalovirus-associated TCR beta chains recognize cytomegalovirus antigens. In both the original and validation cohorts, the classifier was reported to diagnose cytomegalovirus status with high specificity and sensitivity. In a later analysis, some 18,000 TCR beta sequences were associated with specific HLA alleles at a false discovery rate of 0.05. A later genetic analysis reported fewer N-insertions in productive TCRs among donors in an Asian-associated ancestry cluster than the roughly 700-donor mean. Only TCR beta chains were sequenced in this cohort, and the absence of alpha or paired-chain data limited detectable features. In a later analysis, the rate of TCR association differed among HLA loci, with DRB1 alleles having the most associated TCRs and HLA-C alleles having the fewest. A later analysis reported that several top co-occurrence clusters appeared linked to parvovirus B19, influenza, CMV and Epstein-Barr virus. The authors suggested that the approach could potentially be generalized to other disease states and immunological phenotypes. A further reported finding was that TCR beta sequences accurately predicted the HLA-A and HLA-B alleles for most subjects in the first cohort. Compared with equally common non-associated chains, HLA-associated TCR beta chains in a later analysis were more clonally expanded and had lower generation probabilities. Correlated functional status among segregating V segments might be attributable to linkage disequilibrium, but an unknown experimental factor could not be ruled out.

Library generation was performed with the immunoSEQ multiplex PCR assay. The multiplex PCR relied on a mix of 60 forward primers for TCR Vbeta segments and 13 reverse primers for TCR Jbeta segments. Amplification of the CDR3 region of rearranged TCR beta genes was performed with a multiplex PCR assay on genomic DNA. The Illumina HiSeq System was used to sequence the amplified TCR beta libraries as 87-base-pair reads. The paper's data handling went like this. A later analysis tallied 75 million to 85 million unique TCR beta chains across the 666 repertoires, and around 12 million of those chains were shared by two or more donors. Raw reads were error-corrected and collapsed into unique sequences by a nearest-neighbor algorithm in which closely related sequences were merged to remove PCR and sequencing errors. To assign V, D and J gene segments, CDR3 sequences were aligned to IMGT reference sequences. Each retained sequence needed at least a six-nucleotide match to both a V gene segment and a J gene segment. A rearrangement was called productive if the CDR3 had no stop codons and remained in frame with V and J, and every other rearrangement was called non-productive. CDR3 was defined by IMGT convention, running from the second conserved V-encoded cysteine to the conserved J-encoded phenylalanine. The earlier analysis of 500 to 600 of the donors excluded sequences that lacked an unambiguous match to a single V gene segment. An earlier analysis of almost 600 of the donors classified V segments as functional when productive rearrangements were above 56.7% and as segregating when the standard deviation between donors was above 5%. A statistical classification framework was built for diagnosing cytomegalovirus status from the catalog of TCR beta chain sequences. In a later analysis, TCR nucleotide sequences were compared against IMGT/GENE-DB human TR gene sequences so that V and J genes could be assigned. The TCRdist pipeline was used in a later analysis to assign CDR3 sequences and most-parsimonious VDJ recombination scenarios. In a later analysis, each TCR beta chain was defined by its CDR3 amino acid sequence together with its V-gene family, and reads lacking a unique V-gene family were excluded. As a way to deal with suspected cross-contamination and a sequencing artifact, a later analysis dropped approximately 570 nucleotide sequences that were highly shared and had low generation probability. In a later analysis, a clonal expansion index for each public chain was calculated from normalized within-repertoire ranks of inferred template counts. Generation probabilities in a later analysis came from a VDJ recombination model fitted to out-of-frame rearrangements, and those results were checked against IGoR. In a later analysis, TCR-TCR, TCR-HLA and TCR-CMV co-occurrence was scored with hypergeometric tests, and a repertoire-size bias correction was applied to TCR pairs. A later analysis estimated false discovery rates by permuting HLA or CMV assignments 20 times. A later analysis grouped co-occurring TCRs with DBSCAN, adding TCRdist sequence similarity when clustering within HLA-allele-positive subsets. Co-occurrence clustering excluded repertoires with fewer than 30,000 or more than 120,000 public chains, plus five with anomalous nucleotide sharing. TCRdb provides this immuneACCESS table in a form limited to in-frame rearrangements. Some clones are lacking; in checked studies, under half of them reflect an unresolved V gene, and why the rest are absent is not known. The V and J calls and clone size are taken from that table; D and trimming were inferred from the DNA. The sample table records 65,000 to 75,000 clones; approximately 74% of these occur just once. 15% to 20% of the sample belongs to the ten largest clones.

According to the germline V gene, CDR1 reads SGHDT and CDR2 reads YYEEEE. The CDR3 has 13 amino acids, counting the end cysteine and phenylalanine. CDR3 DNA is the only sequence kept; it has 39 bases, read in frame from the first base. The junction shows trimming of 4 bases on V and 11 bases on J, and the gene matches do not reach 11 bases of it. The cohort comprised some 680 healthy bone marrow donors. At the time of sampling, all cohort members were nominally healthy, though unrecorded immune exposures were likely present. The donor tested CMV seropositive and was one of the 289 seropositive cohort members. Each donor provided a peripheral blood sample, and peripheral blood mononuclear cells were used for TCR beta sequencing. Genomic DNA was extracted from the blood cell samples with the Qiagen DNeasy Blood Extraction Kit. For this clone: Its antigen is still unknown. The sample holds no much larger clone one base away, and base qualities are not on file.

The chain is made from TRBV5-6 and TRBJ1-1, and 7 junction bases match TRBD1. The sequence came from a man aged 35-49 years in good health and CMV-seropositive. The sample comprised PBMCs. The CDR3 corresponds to CASSPLQGYEAFF. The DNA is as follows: TGTGCCAGCAGCCCCTTACAGGGGTATGAGGCTTTCTTT.